This passage covers 7 T cell receptor beta chains from one sample sequenced in a study of CD8 T cells in ankylosing spondylitis. Findings and limits, study-wide: Apparently characteristic of ankylosing spondylitis blood was a TCR beta motif (about 8 highly homologous variants).

No antigen has been identified for these receptors. TCRdb re-derived calls from the 5' RACE reads in MiXCR, one entry per CDR3 protein. Among 670,000 or so distinct CDR3 sequences listed, under 20% were seen once. Material: blood, either unsorted or a sorted T cell fraction (not recorded which). These TCRs come from a male donor with ankylosing spondylitis.

This chain connects TRBV11-2 to TRBJ1-2, with 9 bases identical to TRBD1. Trimming at V came to 2 bases and at J to 5 bases, leaving 12 bases not matched to a gene. This CDR3 comprises 17 residues. Per germline, CDR1 SGHAT and CDR2 FQNNGV. The DNA for the CDR3 is TGTGCCAGCAGCTTATCCGGGACAGGGAGGGGGAATTATGGCTACACCTTC. It encodes CASSLSGTGRGNYGYTF.

In this sample, this clonotype turned up a few times. The chain carries TRBV29-1 and TRBJ2-1; 8 nucleotides align to TRBD1. The ends lost 1 base at V and 6 bases at J; junction bases unmatched: 8. The CDR3 covers 15 residues. The V gene's germline CDR1 is SQVTM and CDR2 ANQGSEA. The CDR3 sequence: CSVEGEQGVSNEQFF. CDR3 DNA sequence: TGCAGCGTTGAAGGCGAACAGGGGGTATCCAATGAGCAGTTCTTC.

This clonotype was recorded at least ten times. The chain couples TRBV4-2 to TRBJ2-7; 7 nucleotides match TRBD2. The CDR3 runs to 16 residues. V was pared by 0 bases and J by 6 bases, with 11 bases of the junction left unmatched. Looked up from germline, CDR1 is LGHNA and CDR2 is YNFKEQ. The CDR3 DNA follows: TGTGCCAGCAGCCAAGAGGTAGGGGAGGGCCGTCCCGAGCAGTACTTC. Translated, it gives CASSQEVGEGRPEQYF.

This chain joins TRBV3-1 and TRBJ1-2, with D unclear. The V and J ends lost 2 bases and 6 bases respectively, with 7 bases between them. Looked up from germline, CDR1 is LGHDT and CDR2 is YNNKEL (reference sequence). The CDR3 runs 12 residues. The CDR3 coding sequence is TGTGCCAGCAGCCAAAGGGAAAATGGCTACACCTTC. It specifies CASSQRENGYTF.

This clonotype appeared a few times. The chain recombines TRBV12-3 or TRBV12-4 with TRBJ1-6; 7 bases line up with TRBD1. CDR3 length: 15 residues. V shed 3 bases, J shed 7 bases, and the junction held 6 bases outside the gene matches. This CDR3 is CASSFRDSLNSPLHF. The DNA for the CDR3 is TGTGCCAGCAGTTTTCGGGACAGCCTCAATTCACCCCTCCACTTT.

The chain recombines TRBV16 with TRBJ1-5; 9 bases are a match to TRBD1. After removal of 2 bases from V and 0 bases from J, the junction contained 2 bases not matched to a gene. The CDR3 spans 16 residues. The V gene's germline CDR1 is KGHSY and CDR2 FQNENV. The CDR3 region has the DNA TGTGCCAGCAGCCAAAGACAGGGGGTTAGCAATCAGCCCCAGCATTTT. It yields the protein CASSQRQGVSNQPQHF.

J is TRBJ2-7 and V is TRBV30, with D perhaps matching TRBD2 (5 bases). The V and J ends lost 0 bases and 4 bases respectively, with 16 bases between them. CDR3 length equals 15 residues. CDR1 and CDR2 (germline): GTSNPN, SVGIG (reference sequence). CDR3 nucleotide sequence: TGTGCCTGGAGTGTAGGGCCTAGCCTATTGTACGAGCAGTACTTC. The encoded protein is CAWSVGPSLLYEQYF.